Listed below are T cell receptor beta chains from one sample, sequenced in a study of post-analysis software for immune sequencing data. Each CDR3 protein is one row after TCRdb ran MiXCR on the PCR reads. This sample has fewer than 850,000 distinct CDR3 sequences, with 25% to 30% found just once. Sequenced input: blood. The receptors shown here come from a girl aged 10-17 years with multiple sclerosis. Both conserved end residues are part of each CDR3. D genes are given only for firm matches. The size entry is marked missing in some rows and otherwise reads once, few, many or a size class.

CDR3 DNA: TGCAGCGTTGAGGGGAAGACTGGGGCCAACGTCCGGACTTTC
CDR3 protein: CSVEGKTGANVRTF
J gene: TRBJ2-6
D gene: -
V gene: TRBV29-1
clone size: once

CDR3 DNA: TGCAGCGTTGAAACGCGGGGGGACTCCTACGAGCAGTACTTC
CDR3 protein: CSVETRGDSYEQYF
J gene: TRBJ2-7
D gene: TRBD2
V gene: TRBV29-1
clone size: few

CDR3 DNA: TGTGCCAGCAGCCAAGGGGGCAGGACCGACAATGAGCAGTTCTTC
CDR3 protein: CASSQGGRTDNEQFF
J gene: TRBJ2-1
D gene: -
V gene: TRBV4-2
clone size: -

CDR3 DNA: TGCAGCGTTGAAGGGGGCGGCAAAGGGAGGAACACCATATATTTT
CDR3 protein: CSVEGGGKGRNTIYF
J gene: TRBJ1-3
D gene: -
V gene: TRBV29-1
clone size: few

CDR3 DNA: TGTGCCAGCAGTTCCCCAGGGACTCATGAGACCCGGTACTTC
CDR3 protein: CASSSPGTHETRYF
J gene: TRBJ2-5
D gene: -
V gene: TRBV28
clone size: -

CDR3 DNA: TGTGCCACCAGCAGACGACAGGGTGGTAGGACCGGGGAGCTGTTTTTT
CDR3 protein: CATSRRQGGRTGELFF
J gene: TRBJ2-2
D gene: TRBD1
V gene: TRBV15
clone size: -

CDR3 DNA: TGCAGTGGTCGGACCGACAGTTCCTATGGCTACACCTTC
CDR3 protein: CSGRTDSSYGYTF
J gene: TRBJ1-2
D gene: -
V gene: TRBV20-1
clone size: -

CDR3 DNA: TGTGCCAGCAGTCAAAAACAGGGGGCCGGTACGCAGTATTTT
CDR3 protein: CASSQKQGAGTQYF
J gene: TRBJ2-3
D gene: TRBD1
V gene: TRBV6-6
clone size: -

CDR3 DNA: TGCAGTGCCCAACGCGGTCCGGAGACCCAGTACTTC
CDR3 protein: CSAQRGPETQYF
J gene: TRBJ2-5
D gene: -
V gene: TRBV20-1
clone size: many

CDR3 DNA: TGCGCCAGCAGCTCTGCGGGAGCGGATGGGGAGACCCAGTACTTC
CDR3 protein: CASSSAGADGETQYF
J gene: TRBJ2-5
D gene: TRBD2
V gene: TRBV5-1
clone size: -

CDR3 DNA: TGCGCCAGCACCCTACTCGGACTAGGCTCCTACAATGAGCAGTTCTTC
CDR3 protein: CASTLLGLGSYNEQFF
J gene: TRBJ2-1
D gene: TRBD2
V gene: TRBV4-1
clone size: -

CDR3 DNA: TGTGCCAGCAGCGACCGACAGGGAGGATTGGTGGGGCAGTACTTC
CDR3 protein: CASSDRQGGLVGQYF
J gene: TRBJ2-5
D gene: -
V gene: TRBV7-2
clone size: -

CDR3 DNA: TGCAGTGCTAGCGGGAGGCACTACAATGAGCAGTTCTTC
CDR3 protein: CSASGRHYNEQFF
J gene: TRBJ2-1
D gene: TRBD2
V gene: TRBV20-1
clone size: many

CDR3 DNA: TGTGCCAGCAGGGTGCCGGGACAGGGCCACGAGCAGTACTTC
CDR3 protein: CASRVPGQGHEQYF
J gene: TRBJ2-7
D gene: TRBD1
V gene: TRBV27
clone size: few

CDR3 DNA: TGTGCCACCAGCAGAGATGCAGGAACCGGGGAGCTGTTTTTT
CDR3 protein: CATSRDAGTGELFF
J gene: TRBJ2-2
D gene: -
V gene: TRBV15
clone size: few

CDR3 DNA: TGTGCCAGCAGCTTTGAGAGGCTTTCTGGTGGCTACACCTTC
CDR3 protein: CASSFERLSGGYTF
J gene: TRBJ1-2
D gene: -
V gene: TRBV7-2
clone size: many

CDR3 DNA: TGTGCCAGCAGTTTACCCCGAGCGGGAGGCGTTGATACGCAGTATTTT
CDR3 protein: CASSLPRAGGVDTQYF
J gene: TRBJ2-3
D gene: TRBD2
V gene: TRBV28
clone size: few

CDR3 DNA: TGTGCCAGCAGCCAGAAGGGCAATCAGCCCCAGCATTTT
CDR3 protein: CASSQKGNQPQHF
J gene: TRBJ1-5
D gene: -
V gene: TRBV3-1
clone size: -

CDR3 DNA: TGCAGTGCCCTAGGCCGGGACAGCCTCTCCTACGAGCAGTACTTC
CDR3 protein: CSALGRDSLSYEQYF
J gene: TRBJ2-7
D gene: TRBD1
V gene: TRBV20-1
clone size: few

CDR3 DNA: TGCAGCGTGGAACCCCAGGGTACCTACGAGCAGTACTTC
CDR3 protein: CSVEPQGTYEQYF
J gene: TRBJ2-7
D gene: -
V gene: TRBV29-1
clone size: -

CDR3 DNA: TGTGCCAGCAGTTTGCGACACCCTCCCTACGAGCAGTACTTC
CDR3 protein: CASSLRHPPYEQYF
J gene: TRBJ2-7
D gene: -
V gene: TRBV28
clone size: -

CDR3 DNA: TGTGCCACCAGCAGAGAATACTACGAGCAGTACTTC
CDR3 protein: CATSREYYEQYF
J gene: TRBJ2-7
D gene: -
V gene: TRBV15
clone size: -

CDR3 DNA: TGTGCCAGCAGTCTCCTGACTAGCCGTAATACCCGTGGTACGCAGTATTTT
CDR3 protein: CASSLLTSRNTRGTQYF
J gene: TRBJ2-3
D gene: TRBD2
V gene: TRBV6-1
clone size: few

CDR3 DNA: TGTGCCAGCAGCCCCCTCGTTAACTATGGCTACACCTTC
CDR3 protein: CASSPLVNYGYTF
J gene: TRBJ1-2
D gene: -
V gene: TRBV12-3/TRBV12-4
clone size: -

CDR3 DNA: TGTGCCAGCAGTGAGGGTTGGGCCGTGATGAACACTGAAGCTTTCTTT
CDR3 protein: CASSEGWAVMNTEAFF
J gene: TRBJ1-1
D gene: -
V gene: TRBV2
clone size: -

CDR3 DNA: TGTGCCAGCAGTTTGGCGTCCCCGGGAGATACGCAGTATTTT
CDR3 protein: CASSLASPGDTQYF
J gene: TRBJ2-3
D gene: -
V gene: TRBV28
clone size: few

CDR3 DNA: TGCAGCGTTGGGGGTAATCCCTACGAGCAGTACTTC
CDR3 protein: CSVGGNPYEQYF
J gene: TRBJ2-7
D gene: -
V gene: TRBV29-1
clone size: -

CDR3 DNA: TGTGCCAGCAGCTTACGGGGTACCTACGGGGATGGCTACACCTTC
CDR3 protein: CASSLRGTYGDGYTF
J gene: TRBJ1-2
D gene: -
V gene: TRBV7-2
clone size: -

CDR3 DNA: TGCGCCAGCAGCTTACGAACTACAGGAACTGGGGCCAACGTCCTGACTTTC
CDR3 protein: CASSLRTTGTGANVLTF
J gene: TRBJ2-6
D gene: -
V gene: TRBV5-1
clone size: -

CDR3 DNA: TGTGCCAGCAGCTCCAACAGGGAGTCAAACTACAATGAGCAGTACTTC
CDR3 protein: CASSSNRESNYNEQYF
J gene: TRBJ2-7
D gene: -
V gene: TRBV7-2
clone size: -

CDR3 DNA: TGTGCCAGCAGCTTCGACAGGGATGCCCAAGCTTTCTTT
CDR3 protein: CASSFDRDAQAFF
J gene: TRBJ1-1
D gene: TRBD1
V gene: TRBV7-9
clone size: -

CDR3 DNA: TGCAGCGTTGAAGAACAGGGGAACCTCTCTGGGGCCAACGTCCTGACTTTC
CDR3 protein: CSVEEQGNLSGANVLTF
J gene: TRBJ2-6
D gene: TRBD1
V gene: TRBV29-1
clone size: many

CDR3 DNA: TGTGCCAGCAGTGCGGAGACAGGGGGCAATTCACCCCTCCACTTT
CDR3 protein: CASSAETGGNSPLHF
J gene: TRBJ1-6
D gene: TRBD1
V gene: TRBV6-4
clone size: -

CDR3 DNA: TGTGCCAGCAGGGTGCAGGGCCAAGAGACCCAGTACTTC
CDR3 protein: CASRVQGQETQYF
J gene: TRBJ2-5
D gene: -
V gene: TRBV28
clone size: few

CDR3 DNA: TGCGCCAGCAGTGAGATACGCGTCTGGCGGGAAAGTCATGATGAGCAGTTCTTC
CDR3 protein: CASSEIRVWRESHDEQFF
J gene: TRBJ2-1
D gene: -
V gene: TRBV10-2
clone size: few

CDR3 DNA: TGCGCCAGCAGCTTGGGGACAGGAGGAAGCTACACCTTC
CDR3 protein: CASSLGTGGSYTF
J gene: TRBJ1-2
D gene: TRBD1
V gene: TRBV5-1
clone size: -

CDR3 DNA: TGCAGTGCCCCGAGGGAGGAGGATTTGAGCTCCTACAATGAGCAGTTCTTC
CDR3 protein: CSAPREEDLSSYNEQFF
J gene: TRBJ2-1
D gene: -
V gene: TRBV20-1
clone size: -

CDR3 DNA: TGCAGCGTCCCCGGGACTAGCGCCCGGGGGACCCAGTACTTC
CDR3 protein: CSVPGTSARGTQYF
J gene: TRBJ2-5
D gene: TRBD2
V gene: TRBV29-1
clone size: many

CDR3 DNA: TGCAGTGCGCGAGACAGTAGACAGGGGGGTGAAGGCTACACCTTC
CDR3 protein: CSARDSRQGGEGYTF
J gene: TRBJ1-2
D gene: TRBD1
V gene: TRBV20-1
clone size: -

CDR3 DNA: TGTGCCAGCAGCTCGAGACAGGAGACCACAGATACGCAGTATTTT
CDR3 protein: CASSSRQETTDTQYF
J gene: TRBJ2-3
D gene: -
V gene: TRBV7-2
clone size: few

CDR3 DNA: TGCAGCGTTGGAAGGACAGTGTACGAGCAGTACTTC
CDR3 protein: CSVGRTVYEQYF
J gene: TRBJ2-7
D gene: -
V gene: TRBV29-1
clone size: many

CDR3 DNA: TGCAGTGCTAGAGACATCAGCGGGAAGGACACCGGGGAGCTGTTTTTT
CDR3 protein: CSARDISGKDTGELFF
J gene: TRBJ2-2
D gene: TRBD2
V gene: TRBV20-1
clone size: -

CDR3 DNA: TGTGCCAGCACCCTGGACAGGGGCATTGAGACCCAGTACTTC
CDR3 protein: CASTLDRGIETQYF
J gene: TRBJ2-5
D gene: TRBD1
V gene: TRBV6-6
clone size: -

CDR3 DNA: TGTGCCAGCAGTGACCGGGGGGGGTCCTACGAGCAGTACTTC
CDR3 protein: CASSDRGGSYEQYF
J gene: TRBJ2-7
D gene: TRBD2
V gene: TRBV27
clone size: many

CDR3 DNA: TGTGCCAGCAGCCCGCCAACTCAAGAGACCCAGTACTTC
CDR3 protein: CASSPPTQETQYF
J gene: TRBJ2-5
D gene: -
V gene: TRBV6-5
clone size: -

CDR3 DNA: TGTGCCACCTACCCGGTAGCGGGAGTCAATGAGCAGTACTTC
CDR3 protein: CATYPVAGVNEQYF
J gene: TRBJ2-5
D gene: TRBD2
V gene: TRBV12-3/TRBV12-4
clone size: -

CDR3 DNA: TGCGCCAGCAGCTTGTTCAACCACCGGGGCGATACGCAGTATTTT
CDR3 protein: CASSLFNHRGDTQYF
J gene: TRBJ2-3
D gene: -
V gene: TRBV5-1
clone size: -

CDR3 DNA: TGCGCCAGCATCCTGAGAGTGGGGAGCAATCAGCCCCAGCATTTT
CDR3 protein: CASILRVGSNQPQHF
J gene: TRBJ1-5
D gene: -
V gene: TRBV4-1
clone size: -

CDR3 DNA: TGCGCCAGCAGCTCCTCTCTTAGCGGGAGAAGGGTGGGGAATGAGCAGTACTTC
CDR3 protein: CASSSSLSGRRVGNEQYF
J gene: TRBJ2-7
D gene: TRBD2
V gene: TRBV5-1
clone size: -

CDR3 DNA: TGTGCCATCAGTGAGTCGGGAGCCGAGCAGTACTTC
CDR3 protein: CAISESGAEQYF
J gene: TRBJ2-7
D gene: -
V gene: TRBV10-3
clone size: once

CDR3 DNA: TGTGCCAGCAGCTGGACGGAAAACTATGGCTACACCTTC
CDR3 protein: CASSWTENYGYTF
J gene: TRBJ1-2
D gene: -
V gene: TRBV6-5
clone size: many

CDR3 DNA: TGTGCCAGCAGTATAGGTGTCGGCGGCACAGATACGCAGTATTTT
CDR3 protein: CASSIGVGGTDTQYF
J gene: TRBJ2-3
D gene: -
V gene: TRBV27
clone size: -

CDR3 DNA: TGTGCCAGCAGTTACGCACCGGGACTTTCGCAAGAGACCCAGTACTTC
CDR3 protein: CASSYAPGLSQETQYF
J gene: TRBJ2-5
D gene: -
V gene: TRBV6-2/TRBV6-3
clone size: -